What follows are 29 T cell receptor beta chains derived from one specimen sequenced in a study of T-cell memory formation after mild COVID-19. From the 5' RACE reads, TCRdb called clonotypes with MiXCR, one entry per CDR3 protein. The sample carries approximately 170,000 distinct CDR3 sequences, roughly 13% recorded once. What was sequenced was PBMCs or a T cell subset sorted from them (not recorded which). These receptors all stem from a man between 18 and 35 years old who had mild COVID-19 (a few samples of this study predate the infection). Cell type and time point are not known.

The table lists this clonotype with many counts. The V and J genes are TRBV27 and TRBJ1-2; no clear D gene. Germline CDR1 and CDR2: MNHEY and SMNVEV (reference sequence). This CDR3 is 14 amino acids long. V was trimmed by 5 bases and J by 2 bases, leaving 12 bases between them. The CDR3 spells CASSLGGRNYGYTF. CDR3 coding DNA: TGTGCCAGCAGTCTGGGTGGGAGGAACTATGGCTACACCTTC.

This clonotype was seen only a few times. The chain carries TRBV4-3 and TRBJ1-1, with TRBD1 matching 9 bases. The ends lost 1 base at V and 9 bases at J; junction bases unmatched: 6. This CDR3 contains 14 residues. The V gene's germline CDR1 is LGHNA and CDR2 YSLEER. The DNA for the CDR3 is TGCGCCAGCAGCCAAGGGGACAGGGAGCGCCAAGCTTTCTTT. It translates to CASSQGDRERQAFF.

This clonotype came up many times. The chain employs TRBV5-1 and TRBJ1-4, with no clear D. The CDR3 runs 15 residues. Deletions cut 4 bases from V and 4 bases from J, with 14 bases between. From germline, CDR1 is SGHRS and CDR2 YFSETQ. CDR3 residues: CASSLRPASNEKLFF. The CDR3 region has the DNA TGCGCCAGCAGCCTCCGACCGGCGAGTAATGAAAAACTGTTTTTT.

This clonotype appeared a few times. The chain is built from TRBV5-4 and TRBJ2-7; maybe TRBD1 (5 bases). This CDR3 is 15 amino acids long. V lost 2 bases to trimming and J lost 5 bases, with 17 bases between them. From germline, CDR1 is SGHNT and CDR2 YYREEE (reference sequence). CDR3 sequence (DNA): TGTGCCAGCAGCTTCGGGCAGGGCGGTAGCCACGAGCAGTACTTC. The encoded protein is CASSFGQGGSHEQYF.

The chain employs TRBV5-1 and TRBJ2-2, with 7 bases fitting TRBD1. This CDR3 contains 15 residues. Germline V CDR1 and CDR2: SGHRS, YFSETQ. The ends lost 7 bases at V and 0 bases at J; junction bases unmatched: 6. The CDR3 loop is CASVAGTANTGELFF. The CDR3 DNA reads as TGCGCCAGCGTCGCCGGGACAGCGAACACCGGGGAGCTGTTTTTT.

The rearrangement links TRBV7-2 to TRBJ1-5; D unresolved. The CDR3 sequence is 15 residues long. V lost 1 base to trimming and J lost 5 bases, with 12 bases between them. The germline V gene has CDR1 SGHTA and CDR2 FQGNSA. The CDR3 here is CASSLDSVRDQPQHF. In DNA form, the CDR3 reads TGTGCCAGCAGCTTAGATTCGGTACGGGATCAGCCCCAGCATTTT.

V is TRBV30 and J is TRBJ2-7, with 7 bases identical to TRBD1. The germline CDR1 and CDR2 sequences are GTSNPN and SVGIG (reference sequence). The CDR3 is 14 residues long. With 1 base clipped from V and 6 bases from J, the junction kept 9 bases outside the gene matches. In DNA, the CDR3 is TGTGCCTGGAGTGGACAGGGAGCAGCGTCCGAGCAGTACTTC. Amino acid sequence: CAWSGQGAASEQYF.

In this sample, this clonotype turned up a few times. The chain employs TRBV7-2 and TRBJ2-2, with D hard to call. Trimming pared 7 bases from V and 6 bases from J, leaving 12 bases between. Germline V gene sequence: CDR1 SGHTA, CDR2 FQGNSA. The CDR3 spans 13 residues. The CDR3 region is CASTVGTPGELFF. DNA for the CDR3: TGTGCCAGCACTGTTGGAACACCCGGGGAGCTGTTTTTT.

The V and J genes are TRBV21-1 and TRBJ2-1; TRBD2, the table's D call, lacks a check against the DNA. TRBV21-1 represents a pseudogene. The CDR3 is 16 amino acids. CDR3 nucleotides: TGTGCCAGCAGCAAACTGGTGGCCGGGGGGAGGGATGAGCAGTTCTTC. Its protein product is CASSKLVAGGRDEQFF.

The chain carries TRBV5-1 and TRBJ1-5, with D possibly being TRBD1 (6 bases). Trimming shortened V by 1 base and J by 5 bases, and 13 bases separated the two germline ends. This CDR3 contains 15 residues. Looked up from germline, CDR1 is SGHRS and CDR2 is YFSETQ. The chain's CDR3 is CASSLSPSGDQPQHF. DNA for the CDR3: TGCGCCAGCAGCTTGTCTCCGTCAGGGGATCAGCCCCAGCATTTT.

J is TRBJ2-2 and V is TRBV7-9, with 7 positions matching TRBD1. V was clipped by 4 bases and J by 0 bases; unmatched bases: 5. Germline V gives CDR1 SEHNR, CDR2 FQNEAQ (reference sequence). The CDR3 sequence is 16 residues long. CDR3 in amino acids: CASSSATGTNTGELFF. CDR3 bases: TGTGCCAGCAGCTCGGCGACAGGGACGAACACCGGGGAGCTGTTTTTT.

The CDR3 nucleotides read TGTGCCAGCAGTTACTATCAGGGCAGCACCTCTAACTATGGCTACACCTTC. This codes for CASSYYQGSTSNYGYTF. The gene calls are TRBV6-5 and TRBJ1-2, with D possibly matching TRBD1 (5 bases). The length of the CDR3 is 17 residues. Trimming removed 1 base at V and 0 bases at J, with 15 bases between. Germline CDR1 MNHEY, CDR2 SVGAGI.

This clonotype turned up a few times. The chain uses TRBV7-9 and TRBJ2-5; 9 bases fit TRBD1. J gave up 1 base and V 2 bases, and 14 bases lay outside the gene matches. The CDR3 contains 19 residues. Germline-derived CDR1 and CDR2 are SEHNR and FQNEAQ (reference sequence). CDR3 nucleotides: TGTGCCAGCAGCTTATCTCCGTGGGGGACAGGGTATCTCCAAGAGACCCAGTACTTC. Translating it yields CASSLSPWGTGYLQETQYF.

This clonotype was detected many times. V is TRBV4-2 and J is TRBJ2-7, with D unclear. The CDR3 runs to 16 residues. Germline CDR1 reads LGHNA; CDR2 reads YNFKEQ. The V and J ends lost 3 bases and 0 bases respectively, with 15 bases between them. The CDR3 loop reads CASSHTSHGSSYEQYF. The CDR3 nucleotides read TGTGCCAGCAGCCATACTTCTCACGGCAGCTCCTACGAGCAGTACTTC.

This clonotype has only a few counts. This rearrangement joins TRBV7-9 to TRBJ1-2; weak D call: TRBD1 (5 bases). Per germline, CDR1 SEHNR and CDR2 FQNEAQ (reference sequence). This CDR3 is built from 13 residues. The ends were cut back, 5 bases at V and 5 bases at J, with 12 bases in the middle. CDR3 loop: CASSPFGGYGYTF. The CDR3 DNA reads TGTGCCAGCAGCCCATTCGGGGGTTATGGCTACACCTTC.

The rearrangement joins TRBV28 to TRBJ1-1, with a tentative D call TRBD1 (5 bases). CDR3 length equals 16 residues. In germline, CDR1 is MDHEN, CDR2 SYDVKM. Deletions cut 6 bases from V and 5 bases from J, with 22 bases between. The CDR3: CASRPISGGWATEAFF. The CDR3 DNA sequence: TGTGCCAGCAGACCCATTTCGGGGGGGTGGGCGACTGAAGCTTTCTTT.

This clonotype was seen more than once but under ten times. The chain recombines TRBV12-3 or TRBV12-4 with TRBJ2-2; 7 bases fit TRBD1. The V segment lost 3 bases and the J segment 7 bases; nucleotides outside the gene matches: 5. This CDR3 region has 14 residues. CDR3 sequence: CASSFAQGIGELFF. CDR3 DNA sequence: TGTGCCAGCAGTTTCGCACAGGGGATCGGGGAGCTGTTTTTT.

This chain connects TRBV28 to TRBJ2-3; D is possibly TRBD2 (6 bases). This CDR3 has 12 amino acids. The ends were cut back, 5 bases at V and 9 bases at J, with 12 bases in the middle. CDR1 and CDR2 (germline): MDHEN, SYDVKM. The CDR3 DNA is TGTGCCAGCAGTCAGGCGCGGGAAACGCAGTATTTT. It translates to CASSQARETQYF.

This chain joins TRBV7-2 and TRBJ1-2; perhaps TRBD1 as D (6 bases). The CDR3 contains 15 residues. Per the germline V gene, CDR1 is SGHTA and CDR2 is FQGNSA. Between the trimmed V and J ends, which lost 5 bases and 4 bases, there was a span of 17 bases. The CDR3 nucleotides read TGTGCCAGCAGCCCTAGTGGGGGGCTCGGCTATGGCTACACCTTC. Protein: CASSPSGGLGYGYTF.

This clonotype was found many times. The chain couples TRBV5-1 to TRBJ2-5; D remains unclear. The germline V gene has CDR1 SGHRS and CDR2 YFSETQ. This CDR3 has 13 residues. V lost 3 bases and J lost 5, with 11 bases in between. The DNA for the CDR3 is TGCGCCAGCAGCTGGTCCTACTGGGAGACCCAGTACTTC. Its protein is CASSWSYWETQYF.

The V gene is TRBV10-3, the J gene TRBJ2-5, with D uncertain. The CDR3 covers 11 residues. Trimming stripped 7 bases from V and 8 bases from J, with 11 bases between. Germline V CDR1 and CDR2: ENHRY, SYGVKD. The CDR3 sequence: CAINDGLTQYF. The CDR3 bases are TGTGCCATCAATGATGGGTTAACCCAGTACTTC.

This clonotype was detected only a few times. The chain recombines TRBV29-1 with TRBJ1-5, with D perhaps TRBD1 (5 bases). CDR3 length: 13 amino acids. Trimming stripped 1 base from V and 5 bases from J, with 9 bases between. Germline V gene lookup returns CDR1 SQVTM and CDR2 ANQGSEA. DNA for the CDR3: TGCAGCGTTGAAGGTGGGGCGGATCAGCCCCAGCATTTT. Amino acids: CSVEGGADQPQHF.

This clonotype was picked up many times. V is TRBV5-1 and J is TRBJ2-3; a weak D match, TRBD2 (5 bases). V was cut by 3 bases and J by 0 bases, with 8 bases left in between. The CDR3 contains 14 residues. CDR1 is SGHRS, CDR2 YFSETQ, per germline. The CDR3 nucleotides read TGCGCCAGCAGCTCCCAGCGGAGCACAGATACGCAGTATTTT. Amino acid sequence: CASSSQRSTDTQYF.

The V call is TRBV9, the J call TRBJ2-3; 8 nucleotides align to TRBD1. The germline gives CDR1 SGDLS, CDR2 YYNGEE. The V gene end was trimmed by 2 bases and the J gene end by 4 bases; junction bases not matched to a gene: 3. CDR3 length: 14 amino acids. Here the CDR3 DNA reads TGTGCCAGCAGCGTCGAACAGGGGGCAGATACGCAGTATTTT. Translation: CASSVEQGADTQYF.

This sequence joins TRBV20-1 and TRBJ2-7, with unresolved D. V shed 3 bases and J shed 6 bases, with 12 bases lying between them. Germline-derived CDR1 and CDR2 are DFQATT and SNEGSKA (reference sequence). CDR3 length: 12 residues. DNA for the CDR3: TGCAGTGCTAGGGACCGGTGGGTCGAGCAGTACTTC. Translated: CSARDRWVEQYF.

The chain links TRBV20-1 to TRBJ2-2; D is unclear. The V end lost 6 bases, the J end lost 7 bases, and 9 bases lay between the germline ends. Germline values: CDR1 DFQATT, CDR2 SNEGSKA (reference sequence). The CDR3 extends over 11 amino acids. CDR3 DNA sequence: TGCAGTGCCCGTATACTCGGGGAGCTGTTTTTT. Residues: CSARILGELFF.

This clonotype was seen only a few times. V usage is TRBV20-1 and J usage is TRBJ2-3, with D perhaps matching TRBD1 (6 bases). CDR1 and CDR2 from the germline V gene are DFQATT and SNEGSKA (reference sequence). Trimming cost V 6 bases and J 1 base, with 11 bases left between them. The CDR3 totals 13 residues. The CDR3 DNA is TGCAGTGCAGGGGACACGGGCACAGATACGCAGTATTTT. Amino acids: CSAGDTGTDTQYF.

The chain combines TRBV5-1 with TRBJ2-5; D not certain. Germline V lookup: CDR1 SGHRS, CDR2 YFSETQ. Trimming took 2 bases from V and 1 from J, leaving 9 bases between them. This CDR3 is built from 14 residues. Written as DNA, the CDR3 is TGCGCCAGCAGCTTTGGGGAACGCCAAGAGACCCAGTACTTC. It is translated as CASSFGERQETQYF.

The V and J genes are TRBV11-2 and TRBJ2-3, with D tentatively TRBD1 or TRBD2 (5 bases each). CDR3 length: 15 residues. Germline loops: CDR1 SGHAT, CDR2 FQNNGV. Trimming left V 0 bases short and J 3 bases short, with 10 bases between. Here the CDR3 reads CASSLDPGATDTQYF. DNA for the CDR3: TGTGCCAGCAGCTTAGATCCCGGGGCGACAGATACGCAGTATTTT.